This TCR beta chain was recovered during a study of blood T cell repertoires in COVID-19. The ends were cut back, 4 bases at V and 2 bases at J, with 15 bases in the middle. The CDR3 runs to 15 residues. Germline V lookup: CDR1 SGHDT, CDR2 YYEEEE. The repertoire was sequenced with immunoSEQ multiplex PCR; TCRdb's copy has only in-frame clones and lacks some. Of some 330,000 clones listed, more than 85% are singletons. The chain employs TRBV5-6 and TRBJ1-2; TRBD1 is a possible D gene (6 bases). Sample: PBMCs or T cells enriched from blood (not recorded which). The sequence came from a woman aged 25 to 39 who had recovered from COVID-19. The CDR3 DNA reads TGTGCCAGCAGCCCAAGGGGGGGGCGGAACTATGGCTACACCTTC. Translating it yields CASSPRGGRNYGYTF.